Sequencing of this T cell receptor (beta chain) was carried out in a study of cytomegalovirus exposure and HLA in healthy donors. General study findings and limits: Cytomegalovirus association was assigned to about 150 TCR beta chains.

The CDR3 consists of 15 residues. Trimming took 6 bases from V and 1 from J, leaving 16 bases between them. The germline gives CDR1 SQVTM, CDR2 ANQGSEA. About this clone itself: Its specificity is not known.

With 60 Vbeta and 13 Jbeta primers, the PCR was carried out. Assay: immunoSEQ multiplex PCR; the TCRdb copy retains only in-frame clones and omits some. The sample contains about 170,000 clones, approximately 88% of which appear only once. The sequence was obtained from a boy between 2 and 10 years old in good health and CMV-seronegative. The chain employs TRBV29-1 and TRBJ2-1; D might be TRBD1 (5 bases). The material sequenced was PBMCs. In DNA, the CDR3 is TGCAGCGTCCTATCAGGGATAAGGTCCTACAATGAGCAGTTCTTC. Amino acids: CSVLSGIRSYNEQFF.